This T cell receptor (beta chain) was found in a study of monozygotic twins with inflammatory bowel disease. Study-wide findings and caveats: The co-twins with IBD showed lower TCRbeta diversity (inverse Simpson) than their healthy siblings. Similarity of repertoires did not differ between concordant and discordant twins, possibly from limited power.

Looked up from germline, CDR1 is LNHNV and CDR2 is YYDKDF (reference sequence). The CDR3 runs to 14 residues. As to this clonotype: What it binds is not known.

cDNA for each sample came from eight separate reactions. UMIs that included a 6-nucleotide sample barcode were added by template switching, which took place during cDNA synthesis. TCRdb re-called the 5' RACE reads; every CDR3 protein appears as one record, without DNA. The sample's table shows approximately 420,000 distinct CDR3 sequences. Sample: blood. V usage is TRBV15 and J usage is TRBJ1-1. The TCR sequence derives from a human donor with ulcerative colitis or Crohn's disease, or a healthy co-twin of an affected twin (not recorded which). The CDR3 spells CATSRGGQSTEAFF.